The source of this T cell receptor (beta chain) is a study of blood T cell repertoires in COVID-19. CDR1 is MNHEY, CDR2 SVGAGI, per germline. V was clipped by 7 bases and J by 6 bases, with 13 bases between them. There are 13 residues in the CDR3. The method was immunoSEQ multiplex PCR; TCRdb's version includes in-frame clones alone and lacks a portion of them. The sample includes under 300,000 clones, 85% to 90% of them seen just once. Symptom resolution, clearance, or two negative PCRs marked donors in Cohort 3 as recovered. The chain couples TRBV6-5 to TRBJ1-5, with D perhaps matching TRBD1 (6 bases). The source is a woman aged 45-65 years who had recovered from COVID-19. Sequencing was performed on PBMCs or T cells enriched from blood (not recorded which). CDR3 coding DNA: TGTGCCAGCAAGAACAGGGCGGGTCAGCCCCAGCATTTT. This encodes CASKNRAGQPQHF.